Below are 14 T cell receptor beta chains sequenced from a single sample in a study of cytomegalovirus exposure and HLA in healthy donors. The PCR employed 60 Vbeta primers together with 13 Jbeta primers. The data were produced by immunoSEQ multiplex PCR, yet TCRdb's version contains in-frame clones alone and is incomplete. Among more than 150,000 clones listed, 77% were seen once. Sequencing used PBMCs. The receptor set was obtained from a man younger than 30 in good health and CMV-seronegative.

The rearrangement uses TRBV7-9 and TRBJ2-7; D is undetermined. Germline CDR1 is SEHNR and CDR2 is FQNEAQ (reference sequence). The CDR3 consists of 13 residues. V was shortened by 4 bases and J by 2 bases, with 9 bases between the two germline ends. CDR3 nucleotides: TGTGCCAGCAGCTCCCCCCAGGCCTACGAGCAGTACTTC. Protein sequence: CASSSPQAYEQYF.

The rearrangement links TRBV2 to TRBJ1-5; TRBD1 aligns across 10 bases. This CDR3 has 15 amino acids. CDR1 and CDR2 from the germline V gene are SNHLY and FYNNEI. Trimming removed 7 bases from V and 7 bases from J; junction bases left unmatched: 10. The CDR3 coding sequence is TGTGCCAGCAAGGAGACAGGGGGCGTGAAGCAGCCCCAGCATTTT. Its protein product is CASKETGGVKQPQHF.

The V and J genes are TRBV7-8 and TRBJ1-1, with D tentatively TRBD1 (6 bases). V lost 1 base and J 6 bases, leaving 12 bases between the germline ends. This CDR3 comprises 14 residues. The germline V gene has CDR1 SGHVS and CDR2 FQNEAQ. The CDR3 nucleotides are TGTGCCAGCAGCTTAGGGGGGGCGGGAGCTGAAGCTTTCTTT. Amino acid sequence: CASSLGGAGAEAFF.

This chain links TRBV15 with TRBJ2-1; D may be TRBD2 (6 bases). Trimming removed 0 bases at V and 6 bases at J, with 12 bases between. Germline CDR1 LNHNV, CDR2 YYDKDF (reference sequence). The CDR3 is made up of 15 amino acids. CDR3 sequence reads: CATSRELGGSNEQFF. The CDR3 DNA reads as TGTGCCACCAGCAGAGAGCTCGGGGGAAGCAATGAGCAGTTCTTC.

The genes are TRBV7-6 and TRBJ2-7; the match to TRBD2 covers 10 bases. This CDR3 spans 13 amino acids. CDR1 and CDR2 (germline): SGHVS, FNYEAQ. Trimming took 5 bases from V and 6 from J; bases not matched to a gene: 4. The CDR3 nucleotides read TGTGCCAGCAGCCAGGGGACTAGCGTCGAGCAGTACTTC. It specifies CASSQGTSVEQYF.

The count of this clone is one. The missing conserved phenylalanine or tryptophan at the end of this CDR3 makes a read error likely. The chain combines TRBV7-6 with TRBJ1-2, with 9 bases identical to TRBD1. CDR3 size: 16 residues. V lost 5 bases and J lost 4; bases outside the gene matches: 11. Germline V CDR1 and CDR2: SGHVS, FNYEAQ. The CDR3 is CASSEDRGYRLYGYTL. As DNA, the CDR3 is TGTGCCAGCAGCGAGGACAGGGGATACCGCCTCTATGGCTACACCCTC.

The J gene is TRBJ1-5, the V gene TRBV30; perhaps TRBD1 as D (5 bases). Germline CDR1 and CDR2: GTSNPN and SVGIG (reference sequence). The V end was cut by 4 bases, the J end by 3 bases, with 13 bases between. This CDR3 is 14 amino acids long. The CDR3 region has the DNA TGTGCCTGGAACGGGGGGAGACCCAATCAGCCCCAGCATTTT. Translating it yields CAWNGGRPNQPQHF.

The chain carries TRBV5-5 and TRBJ1-3; D ambiguous. The CDR3 runs to 16 residues. Germline loops: CDR1 SGHKS, CDR2 YYEKEE (reference sequence). V was pared by 0 bases and J by 3 bases, with 13 bases between. CDR3 residues: CASSLGPEALGNTIYF. CDR3 in DNA: TGTGCCAGCAGCTTGGGCCCCGAGGCACTTGGAAACACCATATATTTT.

The chain uses TRBV5-3 and TRBJ2-3; TRBD2 agrees at 8 bases. TRBV5-3 is recorded as an ORF, its role being uncertain. The trim removed 3 bases at V and 6 bases at J, leaving 15 bases unmatched. The length of the CDR3 is 17 residues. The CDR3 here is CARSSCSTSGMGDTQYF. The CDR3 DNA follows: TGTGCCAGAAGCTCCTGTTCTACTAGCGGCATGGGCGATACGCAGTATTTT.

J is TRBJ2-5 and V is TRBV4-2; 7 nucleotides agree with TRBD1. CDR1 LGHNA and CDR2 YNFKEQ come from the germline V gene. This CDR3 comprises 14 residues. With 8 bases clipped from V and 1 base from J, the junction kept 7 bases outside the gene matches. The CDR3 sequence: CASARYRGQETQYF. CDR3 bases: TGTGCCAGCGCCAGGTACAGGGGCCAAGAGACCCAGTACTTC.

The chain has TRBV6-1 and TRBJ1-4, with 9 nucleotides matching TRBD1. Germline V gene data show CDR1 as MNHNS and CDR2 as SASEGT. V was clipped by 0 bases and J by 9 bases; unmatched bases: 5. The CDR3 spans 15 residues. The CDR3 nucleotides are TGTGCCAGCAGTGAAGCCCCCGGGACAGGGAAAAAACTGTTTTTT. This gives the protein CASSEAPGTGKKLFF.

The chain couples TRBV7-9 to TRBJ2-7; 8 nucleotides line up with TRBD1. This CDR3 spans 14 amino acids. CDR1 is SEHNR and CDR2 is FQNEAQ in the germline V gene (reference sequence). Germline trimming cut 2 bases from V and 3 bases from J; bases unmatched to any gene: 3. CDR3 DNA sequence: TGTGCCAGCAGCTTATCAGGGGGCTTCTACGAGCAGTACTTC. Amino acids: CASSLSGGFYEQYF. The whole variable domain, filled in from reference TRBV7-9 and TRBJ2-7, reads DTGVSQNPRHKITKRGQNVTFRCDPISEHNRLYWYRQTLGQGPEFLTYFQNEAQLEKSRLLSDRFSAERPKGSFSTLEIQRTEQGDSAMYLCASSLSGGFYEQYFGPGTRLTVT.

The V gene is TRBV7-9, the J gene TRBJ2-5; D may be TRBD2 (5 bases). The CDR3 length is 13 residues. From germline, CDR1 is SEHNR and CDR2 FQNEAQ (reference sequence). V was clipped by 2 bases and J by 3 bases, with 7 bases between them. The CDR3 region has the DNA TGTGCCAGCAGCTTATCGGGGAAAGAGACCCAGTACTTC. Translation gives CASSLSGKETQYF.

V and J are TRBV19 and TRBJ2-5, with TRBD1 matching over 11 bases. The CDR3 spans 16 residues. Looked up from germline, CDR1 is LNHDA and CDR2 is SQIVND (reference sequence). The V segment lost 7 bases and the J segment 0 bases; nucleotides outside the gene matches: 7. CDR3 sequence (DNA): TGTGCCAGTACCGGCCGGGACAGGGGGGACCAAGAGACCCAGTACTTC. This sequence encodes CASTGRDRGDQETQYF.